This T cell receptor beta chain appears in the sequencing data of a study of T cell responses to AZD1222 COVID-19 vaccine (dated by TCRdb to the early 2020s). Study-level background: AZD1222 recipients given second doses at about 4 weeks or at about 12 weeks were pooled, since spike-specific TCR depth and breadth were not found to differ between the two schedules. Trial participants were enrolled into age subgroups of 18-55, 56-69 and 70-plus years, which contained approximately 150, 28 and 58 TCR-sequenced participants, respectively. A total of more than 230 trial participants underwent TCR sequencing, of whom around 200 received two doses of AZD1222 and about 25 received two doses of the MenACWY control vaccine. The investigation overall reported the following: No day 14 peak-response samples were available, so repertoires were characterized only after the peak T cell response. Vaccine-associated CD4 TCRs spanned the whole spike protein, with dominant responses in regions 160-218 and 743-854. The 56-69-year group was small, and its depth increase did not reach significance, likely because of low power. Conclusions about previously exposed vaccinees are limited because only six or seven AZD1222 recipients were SARS-CoV-2 seropositive at baseline. A significant rise in spike-specific TCR breadth and depth was observed after two AZD1222 doses relative to day 0 and relative to MenACWY recipients. Participants were mostly white British and included more females than males, and it was suggested by the authors that clonal diversity may have been underestimated. Reportedly, almost half of the unique spike-specific TCRs recognized epitopes lying outside the regions that are mutated in the B.1.351 and B.1.1.7 variants.

Trimmed from V: 5 bases; trimmed from J: 6 bases; junction bases lacking a gene match: 17. Including the terminal cysteine and phenylalanine, the CDR3 comprises 18 residues. Only the CDR3 region is kept as DNA, spanning 54 bases read in frame from base 1. According to the germline V gene, CDR1 reads SGHTA and CDR2 reads FQGNSA. The sample's time point label, decoded: baseline before first vaccination. Vaccinee samples were obtained from the UK trials COV001 and COV002, which included a single-blind randomized controlled phase 2/3 trial of AZD1222 (ChAdOx1 nCoV-19) in healthy adults. For TCRbeta chain sequencing, PBMC samples from trial participants were taken at day 0 and at day 28 after the second dose. The CDR3 regions of human TCRbeta chains were analyzed by immunosequencing. In the source study's methods: TCRs in the repertoires were matched against a reference library of SARS-CoV-2-specific TCRs that had been generated with the MIRA antigen-specificity platform. Breadth was defined as the fraction of unique TCRs that were SARS-CoV-2-associated, and depth was defined as the fraction of total T cells that were SARS-CoV-2-associated. Using the MIRA data, each spike-specific TCR was assigned both to the spike region to which the TCR was reactive and to a CD4 or CD8 class. Log10-transformed breadth and depth values were compared by one-way ANOVA with Sidak's multiple comparisons tests. TCRdb re-hosts the immuneACCESS table, in-frame sequences only. Its copies lack some clones; in the studies checked, an unresolved V gene accounts for under half of them, and the cause for the rest is not known. V and J calls plus clone size are reproduced from that table; the DNA served to infer D and trimming. The sample has 150,000 or so clones on record, about 93% of them singletons. Together, the top ten hold 1.5% to 2% of the sample.

Note on this clone: Its antigen specificity is not known. Per-nucleotide qualities are absent, and no much larger clonotype sits a single base away.

The clonotype comes from an adult in good health. The V and J segments used are TRBV7-2 and TRBJ2-2, with TRBD1 identical over 8 junction bases. The sequencing here drew on peripheral blood, taken on day 0 of AZD1222 vaccination. The CDR3 has the sequence CASSINTGTGMSAGELFF. The nucleotides read TGTGCCAGCAGCATTAATACCGGGACAGGAATGAGCGCCGGGGAGCTGTTTTTT. Here the CDR3 is joined to the reference TRBV7-2 and TRBJ2-2 genes, and the full variable domain is: GAGVSQSPSNKVTEKGKDVELRCDPISGHTALYWYRQSLGQGLEFLIYFQGNSAPDKSGLPSDRFSAERTGGSVSTLTIQRTQQEDSAVYLCASSINTGTGMSAGELFFGEGSRLTVL.